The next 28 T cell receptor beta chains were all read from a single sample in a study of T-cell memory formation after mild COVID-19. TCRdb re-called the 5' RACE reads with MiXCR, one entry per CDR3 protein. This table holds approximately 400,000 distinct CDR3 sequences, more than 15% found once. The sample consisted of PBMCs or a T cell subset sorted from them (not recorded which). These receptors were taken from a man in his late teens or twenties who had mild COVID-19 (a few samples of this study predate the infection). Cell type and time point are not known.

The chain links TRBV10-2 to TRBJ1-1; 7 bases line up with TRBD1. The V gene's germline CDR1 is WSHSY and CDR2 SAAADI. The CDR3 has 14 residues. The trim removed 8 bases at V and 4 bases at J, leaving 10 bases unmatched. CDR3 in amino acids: CASGLTGALTEAFF. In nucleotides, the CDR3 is TGCGCCAGCGGTTTAACAGGGGCGCTCACTGAAGCTTTCTTT.

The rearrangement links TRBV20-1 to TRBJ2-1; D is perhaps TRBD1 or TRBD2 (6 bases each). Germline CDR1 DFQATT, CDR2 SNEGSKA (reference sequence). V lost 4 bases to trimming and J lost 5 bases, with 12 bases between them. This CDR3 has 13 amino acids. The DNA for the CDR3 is TGCAGTGCTACGGGGGCAATTGACAATGAGCAGTTCTTC. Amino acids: CSATGAIDNEQFF.

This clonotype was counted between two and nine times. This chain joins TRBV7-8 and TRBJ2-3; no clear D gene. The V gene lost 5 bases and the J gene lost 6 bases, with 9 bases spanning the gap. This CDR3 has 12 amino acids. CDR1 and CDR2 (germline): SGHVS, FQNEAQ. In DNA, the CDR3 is TGTGCCAGCAGCCCGAGATTGGATACGCAGTATTTT. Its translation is CASSPRLDTQYF.

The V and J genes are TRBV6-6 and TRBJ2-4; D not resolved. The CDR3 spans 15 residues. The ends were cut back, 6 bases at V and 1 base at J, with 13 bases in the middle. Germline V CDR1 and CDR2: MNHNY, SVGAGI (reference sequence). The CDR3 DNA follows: TGTGCCAGCAGACCGGATCGGGTCGCCAAAAACATTCAGTACTTC. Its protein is CASRPDRVAKNIQYF.

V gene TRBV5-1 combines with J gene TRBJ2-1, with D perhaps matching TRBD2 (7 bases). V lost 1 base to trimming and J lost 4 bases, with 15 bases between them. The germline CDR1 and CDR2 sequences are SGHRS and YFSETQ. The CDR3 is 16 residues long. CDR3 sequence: CASSLSAGAQYNEQFF. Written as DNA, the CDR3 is TGCGCCAGCAGCTTGTCTGCGGGGGCCCAGTACAATGAGCAGTTCTTC.

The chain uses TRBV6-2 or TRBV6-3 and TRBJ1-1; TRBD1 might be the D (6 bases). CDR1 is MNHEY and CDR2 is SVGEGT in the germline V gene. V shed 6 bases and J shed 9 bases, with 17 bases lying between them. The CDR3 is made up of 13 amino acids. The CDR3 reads CASSYRQDWKAFF. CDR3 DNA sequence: TGTGCCAGCAGCTACCGACAGGACTGGAAAGCTTTCTTT.

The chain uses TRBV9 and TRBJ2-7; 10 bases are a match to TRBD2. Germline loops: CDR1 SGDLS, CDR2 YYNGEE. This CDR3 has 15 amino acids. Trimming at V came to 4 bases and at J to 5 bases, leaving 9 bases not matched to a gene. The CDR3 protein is CASSPGGLAMNEQYF. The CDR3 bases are TGTGCCAGCAGCCCTGGGGGACTAGCGATGAACGAGCAGTACTTC.

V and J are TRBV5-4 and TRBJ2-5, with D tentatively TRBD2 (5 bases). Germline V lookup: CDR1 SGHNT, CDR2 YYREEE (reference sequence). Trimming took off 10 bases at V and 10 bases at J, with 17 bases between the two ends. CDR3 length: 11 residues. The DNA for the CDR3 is TGTGCCGCGCGGGTCGGCATAGACCAGTACTTC. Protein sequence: CAARVGIDQYF.

The CDR3 spells CASSQVGGEQYF. The CDR3 nucleotides read TGCGCCAGCAGCCAAGTTGGGGGCGAGCAGTACTTC. The rearrangement uses TRBV4-1 and TRBJ2-7, with D perhaps matching TRBD1 or TRBD2 (5 bases each). Trimming left V 1 base short and J 6 bases short, with 7 bases between. CDR1 is MGHRA and CDR2 is YSYEKL in the germline V gene. This CDR3 has 12 amino acids.

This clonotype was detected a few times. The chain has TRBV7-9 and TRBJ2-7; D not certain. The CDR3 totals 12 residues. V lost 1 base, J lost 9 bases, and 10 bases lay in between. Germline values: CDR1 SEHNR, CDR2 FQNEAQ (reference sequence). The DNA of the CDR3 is TGTGCCAGCAGCTTAGAGCTGGCCAGGCAGTACTTC. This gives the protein CASSLELARQYF.

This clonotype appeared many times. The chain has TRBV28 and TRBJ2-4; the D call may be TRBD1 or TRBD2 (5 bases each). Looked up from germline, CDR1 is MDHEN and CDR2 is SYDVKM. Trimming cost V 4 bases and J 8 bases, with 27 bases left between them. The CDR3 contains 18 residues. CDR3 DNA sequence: TGTGCCAGCAGTTCCAGCCTAGCCCCGGGGACCTTGTCCTACATTCAGTACTTC. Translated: CASSSSLAPGTLSYIQYF.

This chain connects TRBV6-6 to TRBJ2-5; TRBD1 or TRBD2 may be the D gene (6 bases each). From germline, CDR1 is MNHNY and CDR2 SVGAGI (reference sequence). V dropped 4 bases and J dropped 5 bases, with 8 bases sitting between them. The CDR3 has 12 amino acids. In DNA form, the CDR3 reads TGTGCCAGCAGTTGGGGGGCGGAGACCCAGTACTTC. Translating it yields CASSWGAETQYF.

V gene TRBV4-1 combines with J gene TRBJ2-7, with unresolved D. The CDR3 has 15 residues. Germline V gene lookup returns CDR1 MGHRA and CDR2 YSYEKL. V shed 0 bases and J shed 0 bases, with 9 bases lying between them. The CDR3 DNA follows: TGCGCCAGCAGCCAAGATGCAGCTAGCTCCTACGAGCAGTACGTC. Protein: CASSQDAASSYEQYV.

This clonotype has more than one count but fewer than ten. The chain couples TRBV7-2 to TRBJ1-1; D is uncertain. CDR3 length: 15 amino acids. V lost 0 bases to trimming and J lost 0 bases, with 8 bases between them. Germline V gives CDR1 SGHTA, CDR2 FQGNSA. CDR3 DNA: TGTGCCAGCAGCTTAGCGGTGACACTGAACACTGAAGCTTTCTTT. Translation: CASSLAVTLNTEAFF. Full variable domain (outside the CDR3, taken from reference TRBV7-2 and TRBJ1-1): GAGVSQSPSNKVTEKGKDVELRCDPISGHTALYWYRQSLGQGLEFLIYFQGNSAPDKSGLPSDRFSAERTGGSVSTLTIQRTQQEDSAVYLCASSLAVTLNTEAFFGQGTRLTVV.

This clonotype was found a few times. The CDR3 DNA reads as TGTGCCAGCAGGGGCTGGGGGGTGGAGAGTGAAGCTTTCTTT. Translation: CASRGWGVESEAFF. The gene calls are TRBV27 and TRBJ1-1; D perhaps matches TRBD1 (5 bases). Per germline, CDR1 MNHEY and CDR2 SMNVEV (reference sequence). This CDR3 comprises 14 residues. V lost 6 bases, J lost 7 bases, and 18 bases lay in between.

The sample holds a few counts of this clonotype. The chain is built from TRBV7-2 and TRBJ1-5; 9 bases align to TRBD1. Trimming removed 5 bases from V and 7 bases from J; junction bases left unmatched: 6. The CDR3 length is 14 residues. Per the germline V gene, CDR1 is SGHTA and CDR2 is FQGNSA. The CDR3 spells CASSGTGRYQPQHF. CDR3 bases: TGTGCCAGCAGCGGGACAGGGCGCTACCAGCCCCAGCATTTT.

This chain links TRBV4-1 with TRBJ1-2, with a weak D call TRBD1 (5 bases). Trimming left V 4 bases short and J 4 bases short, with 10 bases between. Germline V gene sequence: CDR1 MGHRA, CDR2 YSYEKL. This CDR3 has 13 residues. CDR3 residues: CASSRAGTYGYTF. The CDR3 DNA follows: TGCGCCAGCAGCCGAGCCGGGACCTATGGCTACACCTTC.

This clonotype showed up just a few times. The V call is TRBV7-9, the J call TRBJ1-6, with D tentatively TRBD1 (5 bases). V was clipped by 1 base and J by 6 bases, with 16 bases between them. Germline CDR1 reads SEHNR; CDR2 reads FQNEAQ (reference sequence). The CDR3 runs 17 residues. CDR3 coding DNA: TGTGCCAGCAGCTTAGGGTCCGGGGGTACCCGTAATTCACCCCTCCACTTT. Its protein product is CASSLGSGGTRNSPLHF.

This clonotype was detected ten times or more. CDR3 DNA sequence: TGTGCCAGCAGCCAAGCAGGGACGGGCAGCGCTGAAGCTTTCTTT. Protein sequence: CASSQAGTGSAEAFF. The genes are TRBV3-1 and TRBJ1-1, with TRBD1 as a possible D gene (5 bases). The CDR3 runs to 15 residues. Trimming took 1 base from V and 6 from J, leaving 15 bases between them. The V gene's germline CDR1 is LGHDT and CDR2 YNNKEL (reference sequence).

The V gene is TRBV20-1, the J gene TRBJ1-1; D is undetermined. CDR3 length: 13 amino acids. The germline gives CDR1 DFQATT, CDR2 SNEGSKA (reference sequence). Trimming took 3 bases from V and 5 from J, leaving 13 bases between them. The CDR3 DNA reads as TGCAGTGCTAGCGGTAACGGGTATACTGAAGCTTTCTTT. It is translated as CSASGNGYTEAFF.

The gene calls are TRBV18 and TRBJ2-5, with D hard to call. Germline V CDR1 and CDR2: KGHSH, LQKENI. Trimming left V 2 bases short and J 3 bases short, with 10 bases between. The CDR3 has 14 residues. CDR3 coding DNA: TGTGCCAGCTCACCATCCCCCTCGGAAGAGACCCAGTACTTC. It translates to CASSPSPSEETQYF.

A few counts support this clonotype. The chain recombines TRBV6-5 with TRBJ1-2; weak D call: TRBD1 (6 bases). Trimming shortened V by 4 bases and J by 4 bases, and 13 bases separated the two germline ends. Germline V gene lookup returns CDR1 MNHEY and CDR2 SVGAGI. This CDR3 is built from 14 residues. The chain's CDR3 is CASSSTGNLYGYTF. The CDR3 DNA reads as TGTGCCAGCAGTTCAACAGGGAACCTCTATGGCTACACCTTC.

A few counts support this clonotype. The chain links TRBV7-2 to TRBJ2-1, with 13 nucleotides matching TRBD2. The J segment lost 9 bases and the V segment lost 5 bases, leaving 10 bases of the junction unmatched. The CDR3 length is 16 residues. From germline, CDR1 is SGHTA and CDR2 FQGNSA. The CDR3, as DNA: TGTGCCAGCAGCCCGCCCAGACTAGCGGGGGGTATTGAGCAGTTCTTC. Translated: CASSPPRLAGGIEQFF.

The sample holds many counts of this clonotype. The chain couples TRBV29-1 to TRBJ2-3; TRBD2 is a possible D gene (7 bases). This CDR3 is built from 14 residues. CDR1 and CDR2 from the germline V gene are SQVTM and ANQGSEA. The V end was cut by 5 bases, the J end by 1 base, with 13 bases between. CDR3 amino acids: CSVSRGRGTDTQYF. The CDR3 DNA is TGCAGCGTTTCAAGGGGGAGGGGCACAGATACGCAGTATTTT.

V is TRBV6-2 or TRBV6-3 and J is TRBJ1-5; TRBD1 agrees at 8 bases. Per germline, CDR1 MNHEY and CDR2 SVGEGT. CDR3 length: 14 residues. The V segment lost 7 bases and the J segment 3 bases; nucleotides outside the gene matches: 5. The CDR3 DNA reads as TGTGCCAGCAAGGAGGACAGGGACAATCAGCCCCAGCATTTT. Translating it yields CASKEDRDNQPQHF.

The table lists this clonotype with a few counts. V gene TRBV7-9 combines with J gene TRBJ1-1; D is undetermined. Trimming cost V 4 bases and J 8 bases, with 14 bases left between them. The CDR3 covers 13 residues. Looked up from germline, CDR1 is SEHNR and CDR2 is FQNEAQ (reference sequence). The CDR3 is CASSSHMVAEAFF. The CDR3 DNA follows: TGTGCCAGCAGCTCACACATGGTAGCGGAAGCTTTCTTT.

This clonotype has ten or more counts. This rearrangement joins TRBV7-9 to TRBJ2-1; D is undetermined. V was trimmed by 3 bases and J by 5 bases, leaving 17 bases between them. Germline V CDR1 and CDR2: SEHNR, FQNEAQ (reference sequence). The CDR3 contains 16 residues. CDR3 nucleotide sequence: TGTGCCAGCAGCTTCTACCGGAGTAGTTCCCACAATGAGCAGTTCTTC. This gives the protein CASSFYRSSSHNEQFF.

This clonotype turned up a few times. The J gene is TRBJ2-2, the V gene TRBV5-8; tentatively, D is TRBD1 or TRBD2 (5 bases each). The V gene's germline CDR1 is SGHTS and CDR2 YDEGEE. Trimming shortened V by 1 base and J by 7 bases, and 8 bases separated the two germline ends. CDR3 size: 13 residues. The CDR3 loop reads CASSLRDGGELFF. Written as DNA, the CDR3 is TGTGCCAGCAGCTTGCGGGACGGCGGGGAGCTGTTTTTT.